This TCR beta chain originates from a study of blood T cell repertoires in COVID-19. Study-wide context: The samples span acute and convalescent COVID-19 from the United States, Italy and Spain. T cells, B-cell-depleted T cells, or PBMCs supplied cDNA or gDNA.

Assay: immunoSEQ multiplex PCR; the TCRdb copy retains only in-frame clones and omits some. The sample lists about 14,000 clones; about four fifths were seen once. In its sample, this clone was seen once. This TCR was sampled from a man aged 45 to 65 with active COVID-19. The sequenced material came from peripheral blood.

CDR3 in DNA: TGTGCCAGTAGTATGGGAGGACTAAACTCCTACGAGCAGTACTTC. The encoded protein is CASSMGGLNSYEQYF. The chain combines TRBV19 with TRBJ2-7; TRBD2 is a possible D gene (6 bases). Per germline, CDR1 LNHDA and CDR2 SQIVND (reference sequence). The CDR3 has 15 amino acids. V dropped 3 bases and J dropped 0 bases, with 12 bases sitting between them.